This entry lists 14 T cell receptor beta chains sequenced from one sample in a study of response to subunit inactivated influenza vaccine. TCRdb re-analysed the RT-PCR reads in MiXCR, keeping a single row per CDR3 protein. The sample lists about 570,000 distinct CDR3 sequences, about 11% occurring once. These data also formed part of another study, on T cells expressing NK-cell markers. That work adds: In generating TCR beta cDNA, 5'RACE template switching with UMIs was used.

The specimen comprised PBMCs from blood, sampled on the day of vaccination. The receptor set was obtained from a man aged 50-60 years who received an inactivated influenza vaccine.

This clonotype occurred a few times. This chain joins TRBV5-1 and TRBJ1-5; unclear D gene. CDR3 length: 13 residues. CDR1 is SGHRS and CDR2 is YFSETQ in the germline V gene. V lost 4 bases and J 5 bases, leaving 10 bases between the germline ends. The CDR3 DNA sequence: TGCGCCAGCAGCCGCGGGATGGATCAGCCCCAGCATTTT. Translating it yields CASSRGMDQPQHF.

This clonotype was counted between two and nine times. The chain uses TRBV29-1 and TRBJ2-5; TRBD1 agrees at 8 bases. V was clipped by 6 bases and J by 1 base; unmatched bases: 4. The CDR3 is 13 residues long. Looked up from germline, CDR1 is SQVTM and CDR2 is ANQGSEA. CDR3 in amino acids: CSVRGRFQETQYF. The CDR3 DNA reads TGCAGCGTCAGGGGGCGCTTCCAAGAGACCCAGTACTTC.

This clonotype has just a few counts. The V call is TRBV6-1, the J call TRBJ2-3; 7 bases agree with TRBD2. This CDR3 spans 15 amino acids. J gave up 1 base and V 6 bases, and 7 bases lay outside the gene matches. Germline values: CDR1 MNHNS, CDR2 SASEGT. CDR3 DNA sequence: TGTGCCAGCAGCTCCAGCGGGGTGCGCACAGATACGCAGTATTTT. This sequence encodes CASSSSGVRTDTQYF.

Only a few counts were recorded for this clonotype. The chain combines TRBV2 with TRBJ1-5; 8 positions match TRBD1. The V segment lost 6 bases and the J segment 0 bases; nucleotides outside the gene matches: 4. Per the germline V gene, CDR1 is SNHLY and CDR2 is FYNNEI. The CDR3 consists of 15 residues. The CDR3 DNA is TGTGCCAGCAGCGGGACAGGATTTAGCAATCAGCCCCAGCATTTT. It translates to CASSGTGFSNQPQHF.

V usage is TRBV6-5 and J usage is TRBJ2-7; 8 bases are shared with TRBD1. CDR1 MNHEY and CDR2 SVGAGI come from the germline V gene. Trimming took 4 bases from V and 5 from J; bases not matched to a gene: 10. CDR3 length: 15 residues. CDR3 DNA sequence: TGTGCCAGCAGTTCAGGGGGGACAGGAGCCCACGAGCAGTACTTC. As protein: CASSSGGTGAHEQYF.

This sequence joins TRBV3-1 and TRBJ2-1; tentatively, D is TRBD2 (6 bases). Trimming cost V 2 bases and J 7 bases, with 15 bases left between them. The CDR3 consists of 15 residues. Germline CDR1 LGHDT, CDR2 YNNKEL (reference sequence). DNA for the CDR3: TGTGCCAGCAGCCAAACTACCTCTGGGAGGAATGAGCAGTTCTTC. As protein: CASSQTTSGRNEQFF.

The chain joins TRBV20-1 to TRBJ2-7, with unresolved D. V shed 0 bases and J shed 0 bases, with 9 bases lying between them. The CDR3 totals 14 residues. Germline V gene sequence: CDR1 DFQATT, CDR2 SNEGSKA (reference sequence). The CDR3 here is CSARDPLSSYEQYF. The CDR3 DNA reads as TGCAGTGCTAGAGATCCATTGAGCTCCTACGAGCAGTACTTC.

This clonotype was seen a handful of times. The chain has TRBV7-8 and TRBJ2-3; TRBD2 matches 11 bases. Germline V CDR1 and CDR2: SGHVS, FQNEAQ. CDR3 length equals 18 residues. The V and J ends lost 1 base and 5 bases, in that order; junction bases with no gene match: 11. CDR3 protein: CASSLDWVAGGGRDTQYF. The CDR3 DNA sequence: TGTGCCAGCAGCTTAGATTGGGTAGCGGGAGGGGGGCGAGATACGCAGTATTTT.

CDR3 in DNA: TGCAGCGTTGCTTACGGAGGATTTTACTACGAGCAGTACTTC. Its translation: CSVAYGGFYYEQYF. This rearrangement joins TRBV29-1 to TRBJ2-7; a possible D gene is TRBD2 (5 bases). Between the trimmed V and J ends, which lost 4 bases and 3 bases, there was a span of 16 bases. The germline V gene has CDR1 SQVTM and CDR2 ANQGSEA. The CDR3 is made up of 14 amino acids.

Only a few counts were recorded for this clonotype. The chain carries TRBV5-8 and TRBJ1-6, with a possible D match to TRBD1 (6 bases). CDR1 and CDR2 from the germline V gene are SGHTS and YDEGEE. The CDR3 is 15 residues long. V shed 2 bases and J shed 7 bases, with 13 bases lying between them. The CDR3, as DNA: TGTGCCAGCAGCTTTGGGGACACGAGCAATTCACCCCTCCACTTT. Translation gives CASSFGDTSNSPLHF.

The table lists this clonotype with many counts. V gene TRBV20-1 combines with J gene TRBJ2-1; 10 bases are shared with TRBD2. This CDR3 contains 14 residues. CDR1 is DFQATT and CDR2 is SNEGSKA in the germline V gene (reference sequence). V gave up 3 bases and J gave up 4 bases; unmatched junction bases: 3. The DNA for the CDR3 is TGCAGTGCTAGTAAACTAGCGGGGTACAATGAGCAGTTCTTC. Translated: CSASKLAGYNEQFF.

The V call is TRBV28, the J call TRBJ2-5; a weak D match, TRBD1 (6 bases). This CDR3 spans 15 amino acids. CDR1 is MDHEN, CDR2 SYDVKM, per germline. V lost 5 bases, J lost 1 base, and 14 bases lay in between. CDR3 sequence: CASSHLQGVQETQYF. The CDR3 nucleotides read TGTGCCAGCAGTCACTTACAGGGTGTCCAAGAGACCCAGTACTTC.

The V gene is TRBV4-1, the J gene TRBJ2-6, with TRBD1 matching 7 bases. The germline CDR1 and CDR2 sequences are MGHRA and YSYEKL. The CDR3 is 15 residues long. The V segment lost 3 bases and the J segment 2 bases; nucleotides outside the gene matches: 1. Here the CDR3 reads CASSHTGAGANVLTF. The DNA for the CDR3 is TGCGCCAGCAGCCATACAGGGGCTGGGGCCAACGTCCTGACTTTC.

This rearrangement joins TRBV24-1 to TRBJ2-2; a weak D match, TRBD1 (6 bases). The V gene's germline CDR1 is KGHDR and CDR2 SFDVKD. Trimming left V 5 bases short and J 6 bases short, with 9 bases between. This CDR3 region has 13 residues. Written as DNA, the CDR3 is TGTGCCACCAGTGGGGCAGGGGCCGGGGAGCTGTTTTTT. This gives the protein CATSGAGAGELFF.